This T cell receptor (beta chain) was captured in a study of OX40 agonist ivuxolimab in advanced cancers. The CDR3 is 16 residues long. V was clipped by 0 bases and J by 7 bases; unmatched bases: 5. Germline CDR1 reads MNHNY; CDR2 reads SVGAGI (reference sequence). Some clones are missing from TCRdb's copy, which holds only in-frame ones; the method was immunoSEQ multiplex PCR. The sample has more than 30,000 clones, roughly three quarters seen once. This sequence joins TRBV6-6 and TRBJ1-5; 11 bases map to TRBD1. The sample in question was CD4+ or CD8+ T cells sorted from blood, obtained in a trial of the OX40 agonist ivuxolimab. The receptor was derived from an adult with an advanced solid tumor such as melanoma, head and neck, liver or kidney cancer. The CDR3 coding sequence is TGTGCCAGCAGTTACTCGGGACAGGGGGGATGGCAGCCCCAGCATTTT. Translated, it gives CASSYSGQGGWQPQHF.